The 16 T cell receptor beta chains listed next were all sequenced from one sample in a study of blood T cell repertoires in COVID-19. Libraries were prepared by immunoSEQ multiplex PCR; TCRdb keeps only in-frame clonotypes and omits some of them. This repertoire shows approximately 230,000 clones, 70% to 90% found once; its top ten account for roughly 1.7%. The sample comprised PBMCs or T cells enriched from blood (not recorded which). The source is a man between 40 and 49 years old who had recovered from COVID-19.

The chain uses TRBV4-1 and TRBJ2-7; TRBD2 agrees at 7 bases. Unmatched junction bases numbered 6, after V lost 0 bases and J lost 1 base. CDR1 and CDR2 from the germline V gene are MGHRA and YSYEKL. The CDR3 covers 16 residues. The CDR3 sequence: CASSQDPGGSSYEQYF. CDR3 DNA sequence: TGCGCCAGCAGCCAAGATCCGGGGGGTTCATCCTACGAGCAGTACTTC.

The chain couples TRBV10-3 to TRBJ2-3, with TRBD1 matching over 7 bases. J was trimmed by 3 bases and V by 4 bases; bases with no gene match: 7. CDR3 length: 15 residues. Per germline, CDR1 ENHRY and CDR2 SYGVKD. This CDR3 is CAISVNRGETDTQYF. CDR3 nucleotide sequence: TGTGCCATCAGTGTGAACAGGGGTGAAACAGATACGCAGTATTTT.

The CDR3 sequence is CASSLNSYSTGELFF. The CDR3 nucleotides are TGTGCCAGCAGCTTAAACAGTTACTCCACCGGGGAGCTGTTTTTT. The chain employs TRBV5-8 and TRBJ2-2; D ambiguous. The CDR3 has 15 residues. The germline V gene has CDR1 SGHTS and CDR2 YDEGEE. V lost 2 bases and J lost 4, with 12 bases in between. The full variable domain, with the rest looked up from reference TRBV5-8 and TRBJ2-2, is EAGVTQSPTHLIKTRGQQATLRCSPISGHTSVYWYQQALGLGLQFLLWYDEGEERNRGNFPPRFSGRQFPNYSSELNVNALELEDSALYLCASSLNSYSTGELFFGEGSRLTVL.

This clone was recorded a few times. The rearrangement links TRBV2 to TRBJ1-1, with TRBD1 matching over 10 bases. The V segment lost 7 bases and the J segment 5 bases; nucleotides outside the gene matches: 7. The CDR3 length is 14 residues. Germline-derived CDR1 and CDR2 are SNHLY and FYNNEI. CDR3 sequence: CASTRTGGETEAFF. The CDR3 nucleotides read TGTGCCAGCACTCGGACAGGGGGAGAGACTGAAGCTTTCTTT. The complete variable domain, with remaining parts taken from reference TRBV2 and TRBJ1-1, reads EPEVTQTPSHQVTQMGQEVILRCVPISNHLYFYWYRQILGQKVEFLVSFYNNEISEKSEIFDDQFSVERPDGSNFTLKIRSTKLEDSAMYFCASTRTGGETEAFFGQGTRLTVV.

Turning to this clone: Other DNA sequences in the sample encode the same CDR3. The CDR3 here is CSVDGQGYEQYF. CDR3 DNA sequence: TGCAGCGTTGATGGGCAGGGCTACGAGCAGTACTTC. The V call is TRBV29-1, the J call TRBJ2-7; D is possibly TRBD1 (5 bases). The germline CDR1 and CDR2 sequences are SQVTM and ANQGSEA. The V end lost 3 bases, the J end lost 3 bases, and 9 bases lay between the germline ends. This CDR3 has 12 amino acids.

This clone was recorded once. V is TRBV15 and J is TRBJ1-1; D is possibly TRBD1 (5 bases). V was trimmed by 0 bases and J by 1 base, leaving 9 bases between them. The CDR3 extends over 15 amino acids. Germline CDR1 and CDR2: LNHNV and YYDKDF (reference sequence). CDR3 amino acids: CATSREGRENTEAFF. The CDR3, as DNA: TGTGCCACCAGCAGAGAAGGCAGGGAGAACACTGAAGCTTTCTTT.

The chain recombines TRBV28 with TRBJ2-1; 9 positions match TRBD1. Germline assignment: CDR1 MDHEN and CDR2 SYDVKM. V shed 2 bases and J 15 bases; nucleotides not matched to a gene: 2. CDR3 length: 11 residues. CDR3 DNA: TGTGCCAGCAGTTTAGACAGGGGGTGGTTCTTC. Translating gives CASSLDRGWFF.

This sequence joins TRBV7-6 and TRBJ2-3; 10 bases match TRBD2. Per the germline V gene, CDR1 is SGHVS and CDR2 is FNYEAQ. V trimming: 6 bases; J trimming: 8 bases; junction bases outside the gene matches: 11. The length of the CDR3 is 15 residues. Here the CDR3 DNA reads TGTGCCAGCAGTCAAATTGCCAGCGGGGGGGCTACGCAGTATTTT. Protein: CASSQIASGGATQYF.

In its sample, this clone was seen a few times. The rearrangement uses TRBV7-6 and TRBJ2-5; weak D call: TRBD2 (7 bases). Germline CDR1 SGHVS, CDR2 FNYEAQ. The V and J ends lost 8 bases and 4 bases respectively, with 14 bases between them. CDR3 size: 13 residues. The DNA for the CDR3 is TGTGCCAGCGAGGGGGAGGGGCGAGAGACCCAGTACTTC. Protein sequence: CASEGEGRETQYF.

This CDR3 is CASSLTGAEETQYF. The CDR3 bases are TGTGCCAGCAGTTTAACGGGTGCTGAAGAGACCCAGTACTTC. The chain is built from TRBV28 and TRBJ2-5; D uncertain. V was shortened by 2 bases and J by 3 bases, with 10 bases between the two germline ends. The CDR3 covers 14 residues. Germline-derived CDR1 and CDR2 are MDHEN and SYDVKM.

As DNA, the CDR3 is TGTGCCAGCAGTCTCAGGACAGCCAGTCATTCACCCCTCCACTTT. Its protein is CASSLRTASHSPLHF. The chain carries TRBV27 and TRBJ1-6, with a possible D match to TRBD1 (6 bases). V dropped 5 bases and J dropped 8 bases, with 16 bases sitting between them. This CDR3 contains 15 residues. Germline V CDR1 and CDR2: MNHEY, SMNVEV (reference sequence).

The V and J genes are TRBV5-1 and TRBJ2-3, with 10 nucleotides matching TRBD2. Germline trimming cut 5 bases from V and 6 bases from J; bases unmatched to any gene: 12. Germline V CDR1 and CDR2: SGHRS, YFSETQ. The CDR3 is 16 residues long. This CDR3 reads CASSSRGAGGDDTQYF. Here the CDR3 DNA reads TGCGCCAGCAGTTCCAGAGGAGCGGGAGGGGACGATACGCAGTATTTT.

The genes are TRBV14 and TRBJ2-3, with a weak D call TRBD2 (7 bases). From germline, CDR1 is SGHDN and CDR2 FVKESK. Deletions cut 0 bases from V and 0 bases from J, with 10 bases between. CDR3 length: 16 residues. The CDR3 DNA reads as TGTGCCAGCAGCCAAGAGCGGGGGCGCAGCACAGATACGCAGTATTTT. Its translation is CASSQERGRSTDTQYF.

The rearrangement joins TRBV5-4 to TRBJ2-3, with TRBD2 identical over 12 bases. Germline CDR1 reads SGHNT; CDR2 reads YYREEE (reference sequence). The CDR3 spans 16 residues. The ends lost 3 bases at V and 5 bases at J; junction bases unmatched: 7. CDR3 region: CASSSRLAGDIDTQYF. CDR3 bases: TGTGCCAGCAGCTCTCGACTAGCGGGAGATATAGATACGCAGTATTTT. The variable domain in full, completed from reference TRBV5-4 and TRBJ2-3, reads ETGVTQSPTHLIKTRGQQVTLRCSSQSGHNTVSWYQQALGQGPQFIFQYYREEENGRGNFPPRFSGLQFPNYSSELNVNALELDDSALYLCASSSRLAGDIDTQYFGPGTRLTVL.

This chain uses TRBV2 with TRBJ2-5, with 8 bases lining up with TRBD2. There are 16 residues in the CDR3. Losses at the gene ends were 6 bases for V and 2 bases for J; bases not matched to a gene: 11. Per the germline V gene, CDR1 is SNHLY and CDR2 is FYNNEI. The CDR3 is CASSPVWAGGQETQYF. CDR3 nucleotides: TGTGCCAGCAGCCCCGTTTGGGCGGGGGGACAAGAGACCCAGTACTTC.

The table lists this clone with a count of one. The rearrangement uses TRBV2 and TRBJ2-2; 7 nucleotides match TRBD1. Germline V gene data show CDR1 as SNHLY and CDR2 as FYNNEI. Trimming took 4 bases from V and 6 from J; bases not matched to a gene: 5. The CDR3 extends over 14 amino acids. CDR3 in amino acids: CASSVGTDAGELFF. The CDR3, as DNA: TGTGCCAGCAGTGTGGGGACAGACGCCGGGGAGCTGTTTTTT.